This TCR beta chain was observed in a study of blood T cell repertoires in COVID-19. At the level of the study: Acute-phase and convalescent COVID-19 samples originated in the United States, Italy and Spain.

With 3 bases removed from V and 4 bases from J, the gap between germline ends came to 15 bases. The CDR3 runs to 15 residues. CDR1 and CDR2 (germline): KGHSH, LQKENI. In the authors' methods: Estimated nucleated cell counts came from reference gene primer amplification. Sequencing was performed with immunoSEQ multiplex PCR; in TCRdb, only in-frame clones are kept and a portion is missing. V and J calls and clone size are as listed in that table; D and trimming were resolved from the DNA. The table records 200,000 to 250,000 clones, approximately 85% of them present only once. Seattle enrolled patients during active infection and tracked them longitudinally.

The source material was peripheral blood. The sequence was collected from a woman of 80 years or more with COVID-19, enrolled during active disease. The V gene is TRBV18, the J gene TRBJ2-5, with a possible D match to TRBD2 (5 bases). Here the CDR3 reads CASSPIASKSETQYF. The CDR3 DNA follows: TGTGCCAGCTCACCGATCGCTAGCAAGTCAGAGACCCAGTACTTC. The full variable domain, completed using reference TRBV18 and TRBJ2-5, is NAGVMQNPRHLVRRRGQEARLRCSPMKGHSHVYWYRQLPEEGLKFMVYLQKENIIDESGMPKERFSAEFPKEGPSILRIQQVVRGDSAAYFCASSPIASKSETQYFGPGTRLLVL.